Below, 30 T cell receptor beta chains from the same sample are listed, as sequenced in a study of T cell changes during pregnancy in multiple sclerosis. Clones were read by immunoSEQ multiplex PCR, and TCRdb kept only the in-frame ones, dropping some. Here the sample spans roughly 83,000 clones, around 93% being singletons. The material was PBMCs, obtained in the first trimester of pregnancy. These receptors were collected from a female donor in good health, serving as a control in a pregnancy study. Some clones in this sample may be carry-over from other donors' samples.

V usage is TRBV28 and J usage is TRBJ2-5, with 10 positions matching TRBD1. The germline CDR1 and CDR2 sequences are MDHEN and SYDVKM. The V and J ends lost 8 bases and 5 bases, in that order; junction bases with no gene match: 8. CDR3 length: 14 residues. This chain's CDR3 is CASGDRGRGETQYF. As DNA, the CDR3 is TGTGCCAGCGGGGACAGGGGCCGAGGCGAGACCCAGTACTTC.

This chain links TRBV7-9 with TRBJ2-3; maybe TRBD1 (6 bases). Germline V lookup: CDR1 SEHNR, CDR2 FQNEAQ (reference sequence). V was shortened by 4 bases and J by 5 bases, with 7 bases between the two germline ends. CDR3 length equals 12 residues. CDR3 DNA: TGTGCCAGCAGCTCACAGGGAGATACGCAGTATTTT. It codes for CASSSQGDTQYF.

The chain recombines TRBV7-8 with TRBJ2-1; 8 bases map to TRBD2. CDR3 length equals 16 residues. Trimming removed 5 bases from V and 8 bases from J; junction bases left unmatched: 14. Germline assignment: CDR1 SGHVS and CDR2 FQNEAQ. CDR3 in DNA: TGTGCCAGCAGCCTAAAAAGCGGGAGAGGTTTGGATGAGCAGTTCTTC. Encoded protein: CASSLKSGRGLDEQFF.

The chain couples TRBV2 to TRBJ2-1; no reliable D call. CDR1 is SNHLY and CDR2 is FYNNEI in the germline V gene. This CDR3 region has 12 residues. The V end lost 8 bases, the J end lost 2 bases, and 7 bases lay between the germline ends. Here the CDR3 DNA reads TGTGCCAGCGGCAGGACCTACAATGAGCAGTTCTTC. Its protein is CASGRTYNEQFF. Full variable domain (remainder filled in from reference TRBV2 and TRBJ2-1): EPEVTQTPSHQVTQMGQEVILRCVPISNHLYFYWYRQILGQKVEFLVSFYNNEISEKSEIFDDQFSVERPDGSNFTLKIRSTKLEDSAMYFCASGRTYNEQFFGPGTRLTVL.

The chain recombines TRBV7-9 with TRBJ2-7; 10 nucleotides agree with TRBD2. The germline V gene has CDR1 SEHNR and CDR2 FQNEAQ (reference sequence). The J segment lost 0 bases and the V segment lost 1 base, leaving 6 bases of the junction unmatched. CDR3 length: 17 residues. The CDR3, as DNA: TGTGCCAGCAGCTTAGTTGAGGCTAGCGGGAGCTCCTACGAGCAGTACTTC. It translates to CASSLVEASGSSYEQYF.

J is TRBJ2-3 and V is TRBV4-1; the match to TRBD2 covers 8 bases. The CDR3 runs 18 residues. Germline-derived CDR1 and CDR2 are MGHRA and YSYEKL. Germline trimming cut 4 bases from V and 3 bases from J; bases unmatched to any gene: 15. The CDR3 coding sequence is TGCGCCAGCAGCCCACGGTGGGGCGGGAGGTTGGAAACAGATACGCAGTATTTT. Translation gives CASSPRWGGRLETDTQYF.

The chain recombines TRBV4-2 with TRBJ1-5; 8 bases line up with TRBD1. Germline trimming cut 4 bases from V and 3 bases from J; bases unmatched to any gene: 8. This CDR3 has 16 residues. From germline, CDR1 is LGHNA and CDR2 YNFKEQ. The CDR3 here is CASSPRVGQDNQPQHF. The CDR3 nucleotides are TGTGCCAGCAGCCCCCGAGTGGGACAGGACAATCAGCCCCAGCATTTT.

The V call is TRBV27, the J call TRBJ2-5; 7 positions agree with TRBD2. CDR1 is MNHEY and CDR2 is SMNVEV in the germline V gene (reference sequence). The junction had 12 bases not matched to a gene; V was cut back by 3 bases and J by 11 bases. The CDR3 runs to 14 residues. This CDR3 reads CASSFSSGAGEQYF. CDR3 DNA sequence: TGTGCCAGCAGTTTCTCCAGCGGGGCAGGTGAGCAGTACTTC.

The chain links TRBV25-1 to TRBJ2-7, with 7 bases aligning to TRBD1. The CDR3 extends over 13 amino acids. Germline CDR1 is MGHDK and CDR2 is SYGVNS. The J segment lost 4 bases and the V segment lost 9 bases, leaving 9 bases of the junction unmatched. CDR3 nucleotide sequence: TGTGCCAGACTGACAGGGTGGGGGTACGAGCAGTACTTC. Translation: CARLTGWGYEQYF.

The V gene is TRBV7-2, the J gene TRBJ2-5, with D maybe TRBD1 (5 bases). From germline, CDR1 is SGHTA and CDR2 FQGNSA. V was trimmed by 7 bases and J by 2 bases, leaving 17 bases between them. This CDR3 is built from 15 residues. CDR3 in DNA: TGTGCCAGCACCAAATTGTGGGGCAGTCAAGAGACCCAGTACTTC. This gives the protein CASTKLWGSQETQYF.

The rearrangement uses TRBV15 and TRBJ2-1, with D hard to call. The CDR3 covers 14 residues. V lost 2 bases and J 4 bases, leaving 9 bases between the germline ends. CDR1 is LNHNV, CDR2 YYDKDF, per germline (reference sequence). The CDR3: CATSRLSVYNEQFF. In nucleotides, the CDR3 is TGTGCCACCAGCAGATTGTCCGTATACAATGAGCAGTTCTTC.

The genes are TRBV5-4 and TRBJ2-3; 8 bases agree with TRBD2. CDR3 length: 15 residues. From germline, CDR1 is SGHNT and CDR2 YYREEE (reference sequence). V was pared by 4 bases and J by 0 bases, with 4 bases of the junction left unmatched. The CDR3 loop reads CASSPGGVSTDTQYF. In DNA, the CDR3 is TGTGCCAGCAGCCCGGGGGGGGTTAGCACAGATACGCAGTATTTT.

The chain employs TRBV9 and TRBJ2-1; 8 bases fit TRBD2. Unmatched junction bases numbered 17, after V lost 5 bases and J lost 7 bases. CDR1 and CDR2 from the germline V gene are SGDLS and YYNGEE. The CDR3 is 17 amino acids. CDR3 in amino acids: CASSDHKAGVLGNEQFF. The CDR3 coding sequence is TGTGCCAGCAGTGATCATAAAGCGGGGGTTCTTGGGAATGAGCAGTTCTTC.

This clone was recorded once. This chain connects TRBV18 to TRBJ2-5, with TRBD1 identical over 7 bases. This CDR3 has 15 amino acids. J lost 5 bases, V lost 4 bases, and 10 bases had no gene match. From germline, CDR1 is KGHSH and CDR2 LQKENI. CDR3 nucleotides: TGTGCCAGCTCACGAGCCCCGACAGGGCCGGAGACCCAGTACTTC. This encodes CASSRAPTGPETQYF.

The chain carries TRBV11-3 and TRBJ2-3; 9 bases are shared with TRBD1. Germline V CDR1 and CDR2: SGHNT, YENEEA. J lost 4 bases, V lost 5 bases, and 7 bases had no gene match. This CDR3 spans 15 amino acids. In DNA, the CDR3 is TGTGCCAGCAGCGATACGGGACAGGGCTCAGATACGCAGTATTTT. Protein: CASSDTGQGSDTQYF. The full variable domain, in which reference TRBV11-3 and TRBJ2-3 provide the parts outside the CDR3, is EAGVVQSPRYKIIEKKQPVAFWCNPISGHNTLYWYLQNLGQGPELLIRYENEEAVDDSQLPKDRFSAERLKGVDSTLKIQPAELGDSAVYLCASSDTGQGSDTQYFGPGTRLTVL.

This rearrangement joins TRBV5-1 to TRBJ2-5, with D hard to call. The CDR3 consists of 13 residues. Germline CDR1 reads SGHRS; CDR2 reads YFSETQ. The V end lost 0 bases, the J end lost 3 bases, and 6 bases lay between the germline ends. Here the CDR3 DNA reads TGCGCCAGCAGCTTGGCACAGAAAGAGACCCAGTACTTC. It translates to CASSLAQKETQYF.

V usage is TRBV2 and J usage is TRBJ1-5, with TRBD1 matching over 7 bases. V dropped 6 bases and J dropped 6; count of bases not matched to a gene: 5. This CDR3 comprises 13 residues. The germline gives CDR1 SNHLY, CDR2 FYNNEI. The CDR3 sequence: CASSTGERQPQHF. Written as DNA, the CDR3 is TGTGCCAGCAGCACAGGGGAACGTCAGCCCCAGCATTTT. The full variable domain, in which reference TRBV2 and TRBJ1-5 provide the parts outside the CDR3, is EPEVTQTPSHQVTQMGQEVILRCVPISNHLYFYWYRQILGQKVEFLVSFYNNEISEKSEIFDDQFSVERPDGSNFTLKIRSTKLEDSAMYFCASSTGERQPQHFGDGTRLSIL.

The J gene is TRBJ1-1, the V gene TRBV4-3; 9 nucleotides align to TRBD1. V dropped 4 bases and J dropped 1; count of bases not matched to a gene: 7. CDR3 length: 16 amino acids. Germline loops: CDR1 LGHNA, CDR2 YSLEER. The CDR3 loop reads CASSLDRTGANTEAFF. The CDR3 nucleotides are TGCGCCAGCAGCCTCGACCGGACAGGGGCGAACACTGAAGCTTTCTTT.

This chain links TRBV7-2 with TRBJ2-3; D is unclear. V lost 1 base and J lost 2, with 10 bases in between. Germline lookup yields CDR1 SGHTA and CDR2 FQGNSA. The CDR3 runs 15 residues. CDR3 loop: CASSLESAYTDTQYF. The CDR3 coding sequence is TGTGCCAGCAGCTTAGAAAGCGCTTACACAGATACGCAGTATTTT. The entire variable domain, with the rest obtained from reference TRBV7-2 and TRBJ2-3, is as follows: GAGVSQSPSNKVTEKGKDVELRCDPISGHTALYWYRQSLGQGLEFLIYFQGNSAPDKSGLPSDRFSAERTGGSVSTLTIQRTQQEDSAVYLCASSLESAYTDTQYFGPGTRLTVL.

V gene TRBV2 combines with J gene TRBJ2-5; 7 nucleotides line up with TRBD1. CDR1 is SNHLY, CDR2 FYNNEI, per germline. CDR3 length equals 15 residues. Germline trimming cut 6 bases from V and 1 base from J; bases unmatched to any gene: 8. The CDR3 region is CASSARRGLQETQYF. For the CDR3, the DNA is TGTGCCAGCAGCGCTCGAAGGGGGCTCCAAGAGACCCAGTACTTC.

V usage is TRBV6-5 and J usage is TRBJ1-1; D not certain. The germline gives CDR1 MNHEY, CDR2 SVGAGI. The CDR3 is made up of 16 amino acids. Trimming stripped 2 bases from V and 4 bases from J, with 17 bases between. The CDR3 sequence is CASSYGEETWGTEAFF. Here the CDR3 DNA reads TGTGCCAGCAGTTACGGGGAGGAAACCTGGGGCACTGAAGCTTTCTTT.

The CDR3 DNA is TGTGCCAGCAGCGCGGGGGACAGTTCTGGGGCCAACGTCCTGACTTTC. Protein: CASSAGDSSGANVLTF. J is TRBJ2-6 and V is TRBV9; weak D call: TRBD1 (7 bases). The V gene lost 3 bases and the J gene lost 1 base, with 11 bases spanning the gap. CDR3 length equals 16 residues. Germline CDR1 SGDLS, CDR2 YYNGEE.

The chain employs TRBV25-1 and TRBJ1-6; D perhaps matches TRBD1 (6 bases). The CDR3 is made up of 15 amino acids. In germline, CDR1 is MGHDK, CDR2 SYGVNS. Trimming removed 0 bases from V and 9 bases from J, with 12 bases in between. This CDR3 is CASSEYRTVSSPLHF. Written as DNA, the CDR3 is TGTGCCAGCAGTGAATACAGGACAGTTAGTTCACCCCTCCACTTT.

The chain recombines TRBV27 with TRBJ2-7; D uncertain. The V gene lost 3 bases and the J gene lost 4 bases, with 10 bases spanning the gap. CDR3 length: 13 residues. Germline V gives CDR1 MNHEY, CDR2 SMNVEV (reference sequence). This CDR3 reads CASSFGFGYEQYF. Here the CDR3 DNA reads TGTGCCAGCAGTTTCGGTTTCGGTTACGAGCAGTACTTC.

In DNA, the CDR3 is TGTGCCAGCAGCCGAACAGGGGGGGGCTTTAATTCACCCCTCCACTTT. It translates to CASSRTGGGFNSPLHF. The chain uses TRBV28 and TRBJ1-6, with 8 nucleotides matching TRBD1. The CDR3 covers 16 residues. V dropped 6 bases and J dropped 6; count of bases not matched to a gene: 10. Germline CDR1 MDHEN, CDR2 SYDVKM.

The chain couples TRBV6-6 to TRBJ2-5; tentatively, D is TRBD2 (5 bases). Trimming took off 8 bases at V and 1 base at J, with 14 bases between the two ends. The CDR3 runs to 14 residues. Per the germline V gene, CDR1 is MNHNY and CDR2 is SVGAGI (reference sequence). CDR3: CASLLSGLQETQYF. In DNA, the CDR3 is TGTGCCAGCCTCCTAAGCGGCCTCCAAGAGACCCAGTACTTC.

This sequence joins TRBV7-3 and TRBJ2-2; a possible D gene is TRBD1 (6 bases). The V gene's germline CDR1 is SGHTA and CDR2 FQGTGA. The CDR3 runs 14 residues. V was shortened by 3 bases and J by 1 base, with 6 bases between the two germline ends. The CDR3 sequence: CASSLTGNTGELFF. The CDR3 DNA is TGTGCCAGCAGCTTGACAGGGAACACCGGGGAGCTGTTTTTT.

This clone is a singleton in its sample. The chain couples TRBV7-3 to TRBJ2-1; 7 nucleotides line up with TRBD2. This CDR3 has 13 residues. Trimming at V came to 2 bases and at J to 5 bases, leaving 0 bases not matched to a gene. Germline CDR1 is SGHTA and CDR2 is FQGTGA. CDR3 coding DNA: TGTGCCAGCAGCTTACTAGCGGACAATGAGCAGTTCTTC. Translated, it gives CASSLLADNEQFF.

The chain is built from TRBV7-2 and TRBJ1-1; perhaps TRBD1 as D (5 bases). Trimming shortened V by 4 bases and J by 2 bases, and 14 bases separated the two germline ends. The CDR3 consists of 15 residues. Germline lookup yields CDR1 SGHTA and CDR2 FQGNSA. The CDR3 DNA follows: TGTGCCAGCAGCTCTACGACAAGGGGTAACACTGAAGCTTTCTTT. It encodes CASSSTTRGNTEAFF.

The genes are TRBV28 and TRBJ2-5; the D gene is possibly TRBD2 (6 bases). The germline V gene has CDR1 MDHEN and CDR2 SYDVKM. Trimming left V 7 bases short and J 1 base short, with 19 bases between. The CDR3 runs to 16 residues. The CDR3 bases are TGTGCCAGCACATTCCACGGGAGAAGTTCCCAAGAGACCCAGTACTTC. Protein: CASTFHGRSSQETQYF.